What follows are 32 T cell receptor beta chains derived from one specimen sequenced in a study of cytomegalovirus exposure and HLA in healthy donors. 13 Jbeta primers and 60 Vbeta primers were used for the PCR. The repertoire was sequenced with immunoSEQ multiplex PCR; TCRdb's copy has only in-frame clones and lacks some. The profile shows roughly 120,000 clones, more than 80% of them singletons. The sequencing sample was made of PBMCs. All receptors come from a male donor in good health and CMV-seronegative.

V usage is TRBV29-1 and J usage is TRBJ2-7; 11 bases match TRBD2. The ends lost 4 bases at V and 6 bases at J; junction bases unmatched: 5. The CDR3 length is 13 residues. Germline-derived CDR1 and CDR2 are SQVTM and ANQGSEA. The CDR3 here is CSVGLLAGGEQYF. For the CDR3, the DNA is TGCAGCGTTGGTCTCCTAGCGGGAGGCGAGCAGTACTTC.

The V call is TRBV19, the J call TRBJ1-1, with 9 bases matching TRBD1. The V and J ends lost 5 bases and 6 bases, in that order; junction bases with no gene match: 7. Germline CDR1 reads LNHDA; CDR2 reads SQIVND (reference sequence). The CDR3 spans 14 residues. The CDR3 bases are TGTGCCAGTAGTCCAGGGACAGGGATATCTGAAGCTTTCTTT. Translated, it gives CASSPGTGISEAFF.

The rearrangement uses TRBV18 and TRBJ1-1; D is unclear. Germline V gives CDR1 KGHSH, CDR2 LQKENI. Trimming pared 2 bases from V and 1 base from J, leaving 8 bases between. This CDR3 comprises 14 residues. CDR3: CASSPSRPNTEAFF. The CDR3 nucleotides are TGTGCCAGCTCACCATCTCGTCCGAACACTGAAGCTTTCTTT.

This chain joins TRBV25-1 and TRBJ2-7; D remains unclear. Germline lookup yields CDR1 MGHDK and CDR2 SYGVNS. V gave up 5 bases and J gave up 7 bases, with 6 bases separating them. CDR3 length: 10 residues. The CDR3 DNA sequence: TGTGCCAGCAGTCTCAGGGAGCAGTACTTC. Its translation: CASSLREQYF.

The J gene is TRBJ2-7, the V gene TRBV6-1; TRBD2 matches 11 bases. Germline CDR1 is MNHNS and CDR2 is SASEGT. This CDR3 comprises 15 residues. V dropped 7 bases and J dropped 7; count of bases not matched to a gene: 12. The CDR3 loop reads CASTLALAGGGEQYF. Written as DNA, the CDR3 is TGTGCCAGCACCCTCGCTTTAGCGGGAGGGGGTGAGCAGTACTTC.

The chain links TRBV30 to TRBJ1-4; 8 bases agree with TRBD1. V lost 3 bases and J lost 2; bases outside the gene matches: 14. The CDR3 runs to 18 residues. The germline V gene encodes CDR1 GTSNPN and CDR2 SVGIG (reference sequence). The CDR3 DNA follows: TGTGCCTGGAGAAAACGGGGACAGGCCTGGGGGACTAATGAAAAACTGTTTTTT. Translating it yields CAWRKRGQAWGTNEKLFF.

V and J are TRBV28 and TRBJ1-1, with D maybe TRBD1 (6 bases). Trimming pared 3 bases from V and 4 bases from J, leaving 12 bases between. Germline CDR1 reads MDHEN; CDR2 reads SYDVKM. The CDR3 contains 14 residues. The CDR3 protein is CASSFTGPRTEAFF. The CDR3 DNA sequence: TGTGCCAGCAGTTTTACAGGGCCCCGCACTGAAGCTTTCTTT.

CDR3 sequence (DNA): TGTGCCAGCAGTTTACCCTACGGACAGTACAATGAGCAGTTCTTC. Protein: CASSLPYGQYNEQFF. This rearrangement joins TRBV28 to TRBJ2-1, with D possibly TRBD1 on 6 matching bases. Germline-derived CDR1 and CDR2 are MDHEN and SYDVKM. V was trimmed by 2 bases and J by 4 bases, leaving 12 bases between them. The CDR3 sequence is 15 residues long.

This clone has a handful of counts. The chain uses TRBV6-5 and TRBJ2-7; weak D call: TRBD1 (6 bases). The CDR3 has 14 residues. The V gene's germline CDR1 is MNHEY and CDR2 SVGAGI. V was pared by 5 bases and J by 6 bases, with 17 bases between. CDR3 coding DNA: TGTGCCAGCAGTGAGTTGGACAGTCAGGGCGAGCAGTACTTC. It codes for CASSELDSQGEQYF.

A few counts support this clone. This chain joins TRBV27 and TRBJ1-2; no definite D call. CDR3 length: 12 amino acids. Germline CDR1 and CDR2: MNHEY and SMNVEV (reference sequence). Trimming took 5 bases from V and 8 from J, leaving 12 bases between them. For the CDR3, the DNA is TGTGCCAGCAGTCCCTATATTAAGGGCTACACCTTC. It encodes CASSPYIKGYTF.

The V and J genes are TRBV7-2 and TRBJ2-3, with no clear D. Germline assignment: CDR1 SGHTA and CDR2 FQGNSA. This CDR3 has 14 residues. V was pared by 7 bases and J by 4 bases, with 15 bases between. CDR3 DNA: TGTGCCAGCACAGGATCAAATACCGCAGATACGCAGTATTTT. Its protein is CASTGSNTADTQYF.

This chain links TRBV30 with TRBJ1-1, with D hard to call. The CDR3 spans 13 residues. Between the trimmed V and J ends, which lost 3 bases and 1 base, there was a span of 9 bases. Germline CDR1 GTSNPN, CDR2 SVGIG (reference sequence). CDR3 DNA: TGTGCCTGGAGCCTTACAGAGAACACTGAAGCTTTCTTT. This translates into CAWSLTENTEAFF.

The chain couples TRBV5-1 to TRBJ2-5; D perhaps matches TRBD1 (5 bases). The tail of the sequence fits TRBJ2-7 better, so the J call may be wrong. The germline gives CDR1 SGHRS, CDR2 YFSETQ. This CDR3 comprises 14 residues. The CDR3 nucleotides are TGCGCCAGCAGCTTGGAGGGGCCGGTGGACGAGCAGTACTTC. Translation: CASSLEGPVDEQYF.

V and J are TRBV11-1 and TRBJ2-1; 7 positions agree with TRBD1. The CDR3 sequence is 15 residues long. Trimming removed 1 base from V and 3 bases from J; junction bases left unmatched: 3. Germline V lookup: CDR1 SGHAT, CDR2 FQDESV (reference sequence). In DNA form, the CDR3 reads TGTGCCAGCAGCTTAGGGGCAGGGGGCTACAATGAGCAGTTCTTC. It encodes CASSLGAGGYNEQFF.

The chain links TRBV7-2 to TRBJ2-3; 14 bases match TRBD2. This CDR3 is 19 amino acids long. The germline gives CDR1 SGHTA, CDR2 FQGNSA. The V segment lost 4 bases and the J segment 5 bases; nucleotides outside the gene matches: 14. As DNA, the CDR3 is TGTGCCAGCAGCTCGGGACTAGCGGGGGAGCCGAGAGGTGGAGATACGCAGTATTTT. As protein: CASSSGLAGEPRGGDTQYF.

The chain joins TRBV6-5 to TRBJ2-1, with D tentatively TRBD1 (5 bases). CDR1 and CDR2 from the germline V gene are MNHEY and SVGAGI. Trimming shortened V by 2 bases and J by 6 bases, and 14 bases separated the two germline ends. CDR3 length: 15 amino acids. Here the CDR3 DNA reads TGTGCCAGCAGTTACGACAGCCCACACCTCAATGAGCAGTTCTTC. Translated, it gives CASSYDSPHLNEQFF.

About this clone itself: The junction shows a germline mismatch at one end, possibly a read error. This chain uses TRBV7-9 with TRBJ1-1; D is undetermined. Germline V gene sequence: CDR1 SEHNR, CDR2 FQNEAQ (reference sequence). The CDR3 consists of 11 residues. The CDR3 coding sequence is TGTTCCAGCAGCCCTAACACTGAAGCTTTCTTT. Its protein product is CSSSPNTEAFF.

The V gene is TRBV10-3, the J gene TRBJ2-1, with TRBD2 matching 12 bases. This CDR3 is 15 amino acids long. In germline, CDR1 is ENHRY, CDR2 SYGVKD. The ends lost 2 bases at V and 8 bases at J; junction bases unmatched: 4. Here the CDR3 DNA reads TGTGCCATCAGTGAGCTAGCGGGAGGGCCCTATGAGCAGTTCTTC. Its protein is CAISELAGGPYEQFF.

The rearrangement links TRBV30 to TRBJ1-3; D is uncertain. The length of the CDR3 is 13 residues. Trimming shortened V by 2 bases and J by 0 bases, and 5 bases separated the two germline ends. CDR1 is GTSNPN, CDR2 SVGIG, per germline (reference sequence). The DNA of the CDR3 is TGTGCCTGGAGTTTATTCTCTGGAAACACCATATATTTT. Translating it yields CAWSLFSGNTIYF.

The V gene is TRBV10-3, the J gene TRBJ2-1; the match to TRBD2 covers 13 bases. Germline assignment: CDR1 ENHRY and CDR2 SYGVKD. Trimming removed 2 bases from V and 7 bases from J; junction bases left unmatched: 11. The CDR3 spans 18 residues. CDR3 nucleotide sequence: TGTGCCATCAGTGAGCCGCTAGTGACTAGCGGGAGGCTAAATGAGCAGTTCTTC. Translated: CAISEPLVTSGRLNEQFF.

This clone was seen just once. This sequence joins TRBV5-1 and TRBJ2-2, with D perhaps TRBD1 (5 bases). Germline CDR1 is SGHRS and CDR2 is YFSETQ. The CDR3 runs to 16 residues. The V end was cut by 4 bases, the J end by 4 bases, with 17 bases between. CDR3 DNA sequence: TGCGCCAGCAGCCCCCGTACAGGCGTGGGCACCGGGGAGCTGTTTTTT. Translating it yields CASSPRTGVGTGELFF.

The rearrangement links TRBV30 to TRBJ1-5; 8 nucleotides match TRBD1. The germline V gene has CDR1 GTSNPN and CDR2 SVGIG (reference sequence). The junction had 5 bases not matched to a gene; V was cut back by 1 base and J by 6 bases. CDR3 length equals 14 residues. The chain's CDR3 is CAWSDRGFTQPQHF. CDR3 DNA sequence: TGTGCCTGGAGTGACAGGGGGTTCACTCAGCCCCAGCATTTT.

The V gene is TRBV9, the J gene TRBJ2-6, with D possibly being TRBD2 (7 bases). V lost 0 bases to trimming and J lost 6 bases, with 10 bases between them. The CDR3 is 15 residues long. Germline V CDR1 and CDR2: SGDLS, YYNGEE. Written as DNA, the CDR3 is TGTGCCAGCAGCGTAGTGGGGGGGGCGGCCAACGTCCTGACTTTC. Residues: CASSVVGGAANVLTF.

The J gene is TRBJ1-3, the V gene TRBV11-3; 7 bases agree with TRBD1. Germline CDR1 reads SGHNT; CDR2 reads YENEEA. This CDR3 is built from 14 residues. V dropped 5 bases and J dropped 4; count of bases not matched to a gene: 5. The CDR3 DNA reads TGTGCCAGCAGCCTAACAGGGGCCGGAAACACCATATATTTT. Translating gives CASSLTGAGNTIYF.

This clone was counted between two and nine times. CDR3 in amino acids: CASSLGQGYEQYF. The CDR3 nucleotides read TGTGCCAGCAGTTTAGGGCAGGGCTACGAGCAGTACTTC. The genes are TRBV28 and TRBJ2-7, with TRBD1 as a possible D gene (5 bases). The CDR3 covers 13 residues. The germline CDR1 and CDR2 sequences are MDHEN and SYDVKM. V was clipped by 2 bases and J by 3 bases, with 8 bases between them.

This clone was detected only once. The rearrangement joins TRBV6-5 to TRBJ1-1; TRBD1 agrees at 8 bases. The CDR3 is 15 amino acids. Unmatched junction bases numbered 1, after V lost 0 bases and J lost 1 base. Germline CDR1 and CDR2: MNHEY and SVGAGI. CDR3 nucleotides: TGTGCCAGCAGTTACTCCGGGACAGGGAACACTGAAGCTTTCTTT. The encoded protein is CASSYSGTGNTEAFF.

The rearrangement uses TRBV5-6 and TRBJ2-5; 8 bases are shared with TRBD1. This CDR3 has 14 residues. J gave up 2 bases and V 0 bases, and 0 bases lay outside the gene matches. The germline V gene has CDR1 SGHDT and CDR2 YYEEEE. In nucleotides, the CDR3 is TGTGCCAGCAGCTTGGGACAGGGGCAAGAGACCCAGTACTTC. This gives the protein CASSLGQGQETQYF.

The chain carries TRBV7-6 and TRBJ2-7, with 7 nucleotides matching TRBD1. The germline CDR1 and CDR2 sequences are SGHVS and FNYEAQ. J lost 6 bases, V lost 5 bases, and 7 bases had no gene match. CDR3 length: 13 residues. CDR3 sequence reads: CASSPRQGSEQYF. The CDR3 DNA sequence: TGTGCCAGCAGCCCCAGACAGGGTAGCGAGCAGTACTTC.

The V and J genes are TRBV12-2 and TRBJ2-6; the D call TRBD1 from the table was never checked on the DNA. TRBV12-2 corresponds to a pseudogene. The CDR3 has 19 amino acids. For the CDR3, the DNA is TGTGCAAGTCACTCACGGACAGGGGGCGGGTCGGCTGGGGCCAACGGCCTGACTTTC. Protein sequence: CASHSRTGGGSAGANGLTF.

The chain couples TRBV6-6 to TRBJ2-7, with TRBD1 matching 7 bases. The V gene end was trimmed by 4 bases and the J gene end by 3 bases; junction bases not matched to a gene: 3. The germline CDR1 and CDR2 sequences are MNHNY and SVGAGI (reference sequence). There are 13 residues in the CDR3. The CDR3 region has the DNA TGTGCCAGCAGTTCCACAGGGGACTACGAGCAGTACTTC. It specifies CASSSTGDYEQYF.

This clone was counted only a few times. The chain has TRBV27 and TRBJ1-6, with D possibly matching TRBD1 (6 bases). Germline V CDR1 and CDR2: MNHEY, SMNVEV (reference sequence). Trimming shortened V by 8 bases and J by 10 bases, and 12 bases separated the two germline ends. This CDR3 region has 12 residues. This CDR3 reads CASSGGESPLHF. As DNA, the CDR3 is TGTGCCAGCTCGGGGGGCGAGTCACCCCTCCACTTT.

The gene calls are TRBV10-2 and TRBJ1-2; 7 bases map to TRBD1. This CDR3 has 15 residues. Germline CDR1 is WSHSY and CDR2 is SAAADI. The V and J ends lost 6 bases and 2 bases, in that order; junction bases with no gene match: 9. The CDR3 sequence: CASSKTGTDNYGYTF. The CDR3 DNA sequence: TGCGCCAGCAGCAAGACCGGGACAGACAACTATGGCTACACCTTC.